This T cell receptor (beta chain) was captured in a study of prognosis after radiotherapy for stage I lung cancer. Study-level information: Aged roughly 53 to 90 years, with a median of about 74 years, the patients were 13 men and more than five women. Adenocarcinoma occurred in around 12 patients and squamous cell carcinoma in 6 or 7. Radiotherapy used SBRT, divided into 3 to 5 fractions and reaching a biologically effective dose of at least 100 Gy.

From genomic DNA, TCR beta CDR3 was amplified by two-round multiplex PCR. First-round PCR, the initial amplification, used primers specific to each TRBV and TRBJ gene. TCRdb redid the calling of the multiplex PCR reads with MiXCR, one entry per CDR3 protein. The sample includes approximately 28,000 distinct CDR3 sequences, around 30% seen only once; the top ten take about 33%. In this sample, this clonotype turned up many times. This CDR3 contains 13 residues. Germline-derived CDR1 and CDR2 are MNHEY and SMNVEV (reference sequence). V shed 6 bases and J 5 bases; nucleotides not matched to a gene: 5. The input for sequencing was PBMCs, taken before or after stereotactic body radiation therapy (not recorded which). This receptor was identified in a donor over 45 with non-small cell lung cancer. V and J are TRBV27 and TRBJ1-1; 8 positions agree with TRBD1. The CDR3 reads CASRRQGWTEAFF. CDR3 sequence (DNA): TGTGCCAGCAGGAGACAGGGGTGGACTGAAGCTTTCTTT.